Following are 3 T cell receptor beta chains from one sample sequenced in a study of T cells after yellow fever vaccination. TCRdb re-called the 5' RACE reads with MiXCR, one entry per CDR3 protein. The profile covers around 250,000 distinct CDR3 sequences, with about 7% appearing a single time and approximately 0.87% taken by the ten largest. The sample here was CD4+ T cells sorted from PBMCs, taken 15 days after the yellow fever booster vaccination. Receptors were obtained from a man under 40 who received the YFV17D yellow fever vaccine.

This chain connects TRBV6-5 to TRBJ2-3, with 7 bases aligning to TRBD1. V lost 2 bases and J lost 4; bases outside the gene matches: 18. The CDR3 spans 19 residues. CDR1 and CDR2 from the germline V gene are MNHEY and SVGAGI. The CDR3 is CASSYTPNPTGPSADTQYF. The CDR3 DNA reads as TGTGCCAGCAGTTACACACCAAACCCGACAGGGCCTTCGGCAGATACGCAGTATTTT.

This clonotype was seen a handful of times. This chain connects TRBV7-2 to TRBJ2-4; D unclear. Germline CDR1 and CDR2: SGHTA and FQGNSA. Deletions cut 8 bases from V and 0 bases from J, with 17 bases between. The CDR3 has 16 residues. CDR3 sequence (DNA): TGTGCCAGCTCCGAACTTCACGCCCTAGCCAAAAACATTCAGTACTTC. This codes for CASSELHALAKNIQYF.

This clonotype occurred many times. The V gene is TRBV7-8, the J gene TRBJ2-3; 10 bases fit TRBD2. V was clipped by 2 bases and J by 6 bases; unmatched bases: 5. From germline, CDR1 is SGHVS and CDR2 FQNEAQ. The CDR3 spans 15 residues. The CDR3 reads CASSLLAGVGDTQYF. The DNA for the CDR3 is TGTGCCAGCAGCTTACTAGCGGGAGTGGGCGATACGCAGTATTTT.